The entry that follows covers one TCR beta chain sequence. Its specificity is unknown. These data originate in a study of T cells in tuberculosis. The CDR3 contains 12 residues. In germline, CDR1 is SGHRS, CDR2 YFSETQ. V lost 0 bases, J lost 7 bases, and 8 bases lay in between. As for time point: new active TB diagnosis, blood taken before or within 7 days of starting treatment. Each donor contributed roughly 92,000 T cells on average, unsorted. Measured with immunoSEQ multiplex PCR; TCRdb has only the in-frame clones, and not every one. This sample has about 38,000 clones, with roughly 94% found just once. Study-wide findings and caveats: Active tuberculosis alpha repertoires lay closer to GMM-specific TCRs than controls'. Shorter CDR3-alpha in active tuberculosis partly drove smaller distances.

The receptor's source is an adult with tuberculosis. The sequences come from PBMCs, collected at tuberculosis diagnosis. The chain links TRBV5-1 to TRBJ2-7; D is possibly TRBD1 (6 bases). For the CDR3, the DNA is TGCGCCAGCAGCTTGGCCGACAGGGAGCAGTACTTC. It specifies CASSLADREQYF.